These 6 T cell receptor beta chains originate from one sample sequenced in a study of blood T cell repertoires in COVID-19. Clones were sequenced by immunoSEQ multiplex PCR, and TCRdb holds only the in-frame ones, with some missing. The sample carries over 100,000 clones, approximately 85% recorded once. Sequencing input: peripheral blood. The receptors were sampled from a man in his sixties with acute or convalescent COVID-19.

This clone was seen just once. The chain carries TRBV5-1 and TRBJ2-5; 11 bases are shared with TRBD2. CDR3 length: 16 residues. Germline values: CDR1 SGHRS, CDR2 YFSETQ. Trimming removed 0 bases from V and 0 bases from J; junction bases left unmatched: 1. The CDR3: CASSLVTSGDQETQYF. Here the CDR3 DNA reads TGCGCCAGCAGCTTGGTGACTAGCGGGGACCAAGAGACCCAGTACTTC.

The chain combines TRBV15 with TRBJ1-1, with TRBD1 as a possible D gene (5 bases). Germline V lookup: CDR1 LNHNV, CDR2 YYDKDF (reference sequence). V was clipped by 0 bases and J by 4 bases, with 9 bases between them. This CDR3 comprises 14 residues. CDR3 sequence (DNA): TGTGCCACCAGCAGAGATCCGACAGCCACTGAAGCTTTCTTT. It codes for CATSRDPTATEAFF.

The V and J genes are TRBV2 and TRBJ1-5; TRBD1 might be the D (5 bases). The CDR3 has 16 residues. V was pared by 5 bases and J by 0 bases, with 14 bases between. Germline V lookup: CDR1 SNHLY, CDR2 FYNNEI. The CDR3 region is CASSYLRGNSNQPQHF. In nucleotides, the CDR3 is TGTGCCAGCAGTTACCTTAGGGGAAATAGCAATCAGCCCCAGCATTTT.

The chain couples TRBV5-1 to TRBJ1-3, with unresolved D. The CDR3 covers 17 residues. Germline V gene sequence: CDR1 SGHRS, CDR2 YFSETQ. Trimming took off 0 bases at V and 0 bases at J, with 13 bases between the two ends. For the CDR3, the DNA is TGCGCCAGCAGCTTGGAATACACGGGTGCCTCTGGAAACACCATATATTTT. Translating gives CASSLEYTGASGNTIYF.

The CDR3 reads CASSLGTASYGYTF. CDR3 coding DNA: TGTGCCAGCAGCTTGGGTACAGCAAGCTATGGCTACACCTTC. The V call is TRBV5-6, the J call TRBJ1-2; D is undetermined. V lost 0 bases, J lost 4 bases, and 10 bases lay in between. The CDR3 runs to 14 residues. The germline CDR1 and CDR2 sequences are SGHDT and YYEEEE.

The chain links TRBV28 to TRBJ2-1; D possibly corresponds to TRBD1 (5 bases). V was clipped by 1 base and J by 4 bases, with 11 bases between them. There are 15 residues in the CDR3. In germline, CDR1 is MDHEN, CDR2 SYDVKM. This chain's CDR3 is CASSLSETAYNEQFF. The CDR3 DNA sequence: TGTGCCAGCAGTTTATCCGAGACAGCTTACAATGAGCAGTTCTTC. The complete variable domain, with remaining parts taken from reference TRBV28 and TRBJ2-1, reads DVKVTQSSRYLVKRTGEKVFLECVQDMDHENMFWYRQDPGLGLRLIYFSYDVKMKEKGDIPEGYSVSREKKERFSLILESASTNQTSMYLCASSLSETAYNEQFFGPGTRLTVL.